This is a list of T cell receptor beta chains from one sample in a study of blood T cells in healthy people across ages. TCRdb reanalysed the 5' RACE reads using MiXCR and keeps one entry per CDR3 protein. The sample lists 1.5 million to 2 million distinct CDR3 sequences; 30% to 40% were seen once. Input material: blood. These receptors came from a human donor in good health. The CDR3 runs from the conserved cysteine through the conserved F or W. Each record gives: V gene, clone size, J gene, D gene, CDR3 DNA, CDR3 protein. D genes are given only for firm matches. Where a row states a size, it is once, few, many or the class of an expanded clone; other rows omit it.

V: TRBV6-5
size: -
J: TRBJ1-1
D: -
DNA: TGTGCCAGCAGTTACGTAACGGGGGCGGGCACTGAAGCTTTCTTT
CDR3: CASSYVTGAGTEAFF

V: TRBV5-6
size: -
J: TRBJ2-6
D: -
DNA: TGTGCCAGCAGCTTGAACCGACTCTCTGGGGCCAACGTCCTGACTTTC
CDR3: CASSLNRLSGANVLTF

V: TRBV19
size: -
J: TRBJ1-2
D: -
DNA: TGTGCCAGTAGTACAACTCGGGACGGAGGGGACTATGGCTACACCTTC
CDR3: CASSTTRDGGDYGYTF

V: TRBV10-3
size: -
J: TRBJ1-6
D: TRBD1
DNA: TGTGCCATCAGTGAGTCGGGACAGGGTAAATCACCCCTCCACTTT
CDR3: CAISESGQGKSPLHF

V: TRBV5-6
size: few
J: TRBJ1-6
D: TRBD1
DNA: TGTGCCAGCAGCTTATATCAGGGGGCTTCACCCCTCCACTTT
CDR3: CASSLYQGASPLHF

V: TRBV28
size: -
J: TRBJ2-7
D: -
DNA: TGTGCCAGCAGCTACAGGCCTAGCTCCTACGAGCAGTACTTC
CDR3: CASSYRPSSYEQYF

V: TRBV20-1
size: -
J: TRBJ1-6
D: -
DNA: TGCAGTGCTAGAGTCGGGGCAGGGGCTTCATCACCCCTCCACTTT
CDR3: CSARVGAGASSPLHF

V: TRBV14
size: -
J: TRBJ1-1
D: TRBD1
DNA: TGTGCCAGCAGCCAGTTTAGGGGGCCCACTGAAGCTTTCTTT
CDR3: CASSQFRGPTEAFF

V: TRBV12-3/TRBV12-4
size: once
J: TRBJ1-5
D: -
DNA: TGTGCCAGCAGTTTCTACGACCGCCGCGCCCAGCATTTT
CDR3: CASSFYDRRAQHF

V: TRBV12-3/TRBV12-4
size: few
J: TRBJ2-1
D: TRBD1
DNA: TGTGCCAGCAGTTTACTGCAGGGGGCGCTCAATGAGCAGTTCTTC
CDR3: CASSLLQGALNEQFF

V: TRBV7-2
size: once
J: TRBJ2-7
D: TRBD2
DNA: TGTGCCAGCAGCTCCCACGGGGGGACCTCCTACGAGCAGTACTTC
CDR3: CASSSHGGTSYEQYF

V: TRBV6-5
size: few
J: TRBJ1-4
D: TRBD1
DNA: TGTGCCAGCAGTAAACTAGGACAGGGTGAAAAACTGTTTTTT
CDR3: CASSKLGQGEKLFF

V: TRBV7-9
size: -
J: TRBJ1-6
D: TRBD1
DNA: TGTGCCAGCAGCTTGGGGGAGACAGGGGATTCACCCCTCCACTTT
CDR3: CASSLGETGDSPLHF

V: TRBV9
size: few
J: TRBJ1-2
D: -
DNA: TGTGCCAGCAGCGGCCGGGACCACTATGGCTACACCTTC
CDR3: CASSGRDHYGYTF

V: TRBV7-8
size: few
J: TRBJ2-5
D: -
DNA: TGTGCCAGCAGCCCGCCGGGACCAGTGGCAACTATGCAGTACTTC
CDR3: CASSPPGPVATMQYF

V: TRBV20-1
size: -
J: TRBJ2-3
D: TRBD1
DNA: TGCAGTGCTAGAAGGCCCATGGGCGGACAGGGACGATTATCTGCTAGCACAGATACGCAGTATTTT
CDR3: CSARRPMGGQGRLSASTDTQYF

V: TRBV5-4
size: -
J: TRBJ1-1
D: -
DNA: TGTGCCAGCAGCTTGGGGGGGCCTGGGAACACTGAAGCTTTCTTT
CDR3: CASSLGGPGNTEAFF

V: TRBV12-5
size: -
J: TRBJ2-1
D: -
DNA: TGTGCTAGTGGTTTTAGGAATGAGCAGTTCTTC
CDR3: CASGFRNEQFF

V: TRBV9
size: few
J: TRBJ2-7
D: -
DNA: TGTGCCAGCAGTGGGACCTCCGCCTACGAGCAGTACTTC
CDR3: CASSGTSAYEQYF

V: TRBV6-6
size: few
J: TRBJ2-7
D: -
DNA: TGTGCCAGCAGTTACCAGGCCCAGCAGTACTTC
CDR3: CASSYQAQQYF

V: TRBV20-1
size: few
J: TRBJ1-2
D: TRBD1
DNA: TGCAGTGCTGTCCCGGACTACAGGGGCCGTCCGACCCGCGCTAACTATGGCTACACCTTC
CDR3: CSAVPDYRGRPTRANYGYTF

V: TRBV7-3
size: -
J: TRBJ2-4
D: TRBD1
DNA: TGTGCCAGCAGCGGGGGACAGGCAACTATAGCCAAAAACATTCAGTACTTC
CDR3: CASSGGQATIAKNIQYF

V: TRBV7-9
size: -
J: TRBJ1-1
D: -
DNA: TGTGCCAGCAGCTACCTATCGAACACTGAAGCTTTCTTT
CDR3: CASSYLSNTEAFF

V: TRBV4-1
size: -
J: TRBJ2-5
D: -
DNA: TGCGCCAGCAGCCAAGAAGTGTCGACAGGCTTTGGGGAGACCCAGTACTTC
CDR3: CASSQEVSTGFGETQYF

V: TRBV29-1
size: many
J: TRBJ2-4
D: TRBD1
DNA: TGCAGCGTTGAATTGTTCAGGGGGCGACGGGAAAACATTCAGTACTTC
CDR3: CSVELFRGRRENIQYF

V: TRBV20-1
size: -
J: TRBJ1-1
D: -
DNA: TGCAGTGCCTCCGTCGGAGGCGAAGCTTTCTTT
CDR3: CSASVGGEAFF